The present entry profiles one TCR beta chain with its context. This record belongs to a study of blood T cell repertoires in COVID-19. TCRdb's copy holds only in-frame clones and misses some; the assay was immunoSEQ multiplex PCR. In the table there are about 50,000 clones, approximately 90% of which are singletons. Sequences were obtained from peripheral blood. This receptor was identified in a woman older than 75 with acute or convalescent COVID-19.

CDR3 DNA sequence: TGTGCCAGCAGCTTAGGCTTCGGCGGGGGGAAAGAGACCCAGTACTTC. This translates into CASSLGFGGGKETQYF. The J gene is TRBJ2-5, the V gene TRBV7-3, with TRBD2 matching over 8 bases. The CDR3 loop spans 16 amino acids. V dropped 2 bases and J dropped 3; count of bases not matched to a gene: 8. CDR1 SGHTA and CDR2 FQGTGA come from the germline V gene.